This T cell receptor beta chain was observed in a study of T and B cells in COVID-19 patients. Study-level findings and limits: Patients with COVID-19 reportedly showed strongly skewed T cell receptor beta variable and joining gene usage.

BIOMED2 TRB-A/B primer pools were used in multiplex TRB PCR. Each CDR3 protein gets one entry after TCRdb re-called the multiplex PCR reads with MiXCR. The data contain some 8,100 distinct CDR3 sequences, roughly a quarter of them singletons. The ends were cut back, 1 base at V and 7 bases at J, with 12 bases in the middle. In germline, CDR1 is SGDLS, CDR2 YYNGEE. The CDR3 totals 13 residues. Blood genomic DNA input for TRB amplification was about 240-500 ng. This clonotype turned up a few times. Its antigen is unknown. Sequencing input: blood. The chain couples TRBV9 to TRBJ2-7, with D perhaps matching TRBD1 or TRBD2 (5 bases each). The origin of this receptor is a human donor who had recovered from COVID-19. The CDR3 bases are TGTGCCAGCAGCGTAAAGTATGGGACGGAGCAGTACTTC. Its protein is CASSVKYGTEQYF. The entire variable domain, with the rest obtained from reference TRBV9 and TRBJ2-7, is as follows: DSGVTQTPKHLITATGQRVTLRCSPRSGDLSVYWYQQSLDQGLQFLIQYYNGEERAKGNILERFSAQQFPDLHSELNLSSLELGDSALYFCASSVKYGTEQYFGPGTRLTVT.